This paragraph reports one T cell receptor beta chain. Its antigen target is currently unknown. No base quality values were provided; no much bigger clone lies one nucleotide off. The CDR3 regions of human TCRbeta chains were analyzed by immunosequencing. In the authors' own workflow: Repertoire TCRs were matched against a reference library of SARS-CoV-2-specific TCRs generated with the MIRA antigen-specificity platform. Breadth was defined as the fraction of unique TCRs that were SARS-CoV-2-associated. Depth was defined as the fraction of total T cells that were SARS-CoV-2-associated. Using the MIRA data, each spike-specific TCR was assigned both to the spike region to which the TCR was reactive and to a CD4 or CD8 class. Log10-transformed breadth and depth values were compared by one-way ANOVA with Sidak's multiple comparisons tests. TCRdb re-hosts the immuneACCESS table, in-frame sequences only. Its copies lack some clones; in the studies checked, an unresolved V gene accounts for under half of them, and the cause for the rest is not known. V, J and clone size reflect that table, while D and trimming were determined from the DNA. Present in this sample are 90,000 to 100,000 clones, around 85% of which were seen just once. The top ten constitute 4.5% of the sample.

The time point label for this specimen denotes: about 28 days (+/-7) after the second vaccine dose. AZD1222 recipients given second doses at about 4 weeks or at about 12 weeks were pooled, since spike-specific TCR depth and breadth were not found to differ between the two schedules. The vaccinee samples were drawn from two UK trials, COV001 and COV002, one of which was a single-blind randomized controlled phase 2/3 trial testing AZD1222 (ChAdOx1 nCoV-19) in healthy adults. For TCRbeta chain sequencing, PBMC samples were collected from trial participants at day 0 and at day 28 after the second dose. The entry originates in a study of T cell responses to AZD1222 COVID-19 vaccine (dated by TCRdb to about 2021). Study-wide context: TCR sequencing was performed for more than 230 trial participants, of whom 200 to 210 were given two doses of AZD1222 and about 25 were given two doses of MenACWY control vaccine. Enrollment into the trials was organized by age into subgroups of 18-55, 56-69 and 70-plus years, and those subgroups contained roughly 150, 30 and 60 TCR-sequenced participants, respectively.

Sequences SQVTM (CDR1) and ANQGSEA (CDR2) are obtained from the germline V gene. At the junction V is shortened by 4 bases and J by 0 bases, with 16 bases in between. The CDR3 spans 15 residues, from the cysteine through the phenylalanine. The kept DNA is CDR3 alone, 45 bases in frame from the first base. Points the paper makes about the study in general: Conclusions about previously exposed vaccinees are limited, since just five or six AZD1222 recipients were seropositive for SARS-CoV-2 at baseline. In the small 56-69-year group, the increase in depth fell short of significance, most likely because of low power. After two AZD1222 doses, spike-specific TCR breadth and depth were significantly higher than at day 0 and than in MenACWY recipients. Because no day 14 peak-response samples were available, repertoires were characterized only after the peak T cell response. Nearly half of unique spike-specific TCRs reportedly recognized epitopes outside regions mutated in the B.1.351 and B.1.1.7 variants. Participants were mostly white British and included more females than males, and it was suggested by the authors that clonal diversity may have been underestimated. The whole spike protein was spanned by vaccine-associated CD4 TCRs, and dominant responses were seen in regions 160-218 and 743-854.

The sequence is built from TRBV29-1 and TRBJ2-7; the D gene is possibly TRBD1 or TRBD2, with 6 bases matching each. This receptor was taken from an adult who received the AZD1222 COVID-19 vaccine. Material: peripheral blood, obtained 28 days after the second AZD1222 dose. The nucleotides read TGCAGCGTTGGCGGGGACATAACGAGCTCCTACGAGCAGTACTTC. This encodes CSVGGDITSSYEQYF.